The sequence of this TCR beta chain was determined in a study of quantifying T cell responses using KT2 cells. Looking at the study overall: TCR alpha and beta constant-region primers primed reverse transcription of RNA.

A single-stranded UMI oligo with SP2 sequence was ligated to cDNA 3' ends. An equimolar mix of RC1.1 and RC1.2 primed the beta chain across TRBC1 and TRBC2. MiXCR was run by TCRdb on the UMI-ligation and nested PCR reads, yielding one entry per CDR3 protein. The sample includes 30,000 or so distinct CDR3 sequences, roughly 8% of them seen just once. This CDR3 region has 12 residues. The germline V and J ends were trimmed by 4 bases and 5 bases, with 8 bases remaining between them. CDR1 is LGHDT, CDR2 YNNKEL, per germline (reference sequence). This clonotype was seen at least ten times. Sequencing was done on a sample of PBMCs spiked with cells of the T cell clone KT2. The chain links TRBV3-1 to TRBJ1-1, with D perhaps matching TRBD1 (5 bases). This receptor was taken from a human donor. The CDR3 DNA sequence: TGTGCCAGCAGCCGGGGGGGAACTGAAGCTTTCTTT. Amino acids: CASSRGGTEAFF.